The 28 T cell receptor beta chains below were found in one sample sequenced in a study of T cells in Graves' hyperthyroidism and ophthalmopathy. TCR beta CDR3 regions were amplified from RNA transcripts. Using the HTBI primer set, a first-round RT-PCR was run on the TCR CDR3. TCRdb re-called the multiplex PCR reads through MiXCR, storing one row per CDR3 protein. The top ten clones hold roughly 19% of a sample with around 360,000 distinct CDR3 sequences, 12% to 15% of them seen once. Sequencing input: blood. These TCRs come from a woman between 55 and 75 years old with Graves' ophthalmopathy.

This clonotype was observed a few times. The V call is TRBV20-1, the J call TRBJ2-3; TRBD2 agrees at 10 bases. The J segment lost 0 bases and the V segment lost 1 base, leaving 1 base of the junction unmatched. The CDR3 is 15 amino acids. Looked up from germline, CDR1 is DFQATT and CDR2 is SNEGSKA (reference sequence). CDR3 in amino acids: CSARATSGSTDTQYF. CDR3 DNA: TGCAGTGCTAGAGCGACTAGCGGGAGCACAGATACGCAGTATTTT.

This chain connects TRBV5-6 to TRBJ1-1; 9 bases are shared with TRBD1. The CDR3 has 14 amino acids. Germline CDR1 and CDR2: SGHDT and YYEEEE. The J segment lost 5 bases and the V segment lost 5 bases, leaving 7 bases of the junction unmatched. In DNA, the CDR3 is TGTGCCAGCAGAGGGGGACAGGGTGGGACTGAAGCTTTCTTT. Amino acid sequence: CASRGGQGGTEAFF.

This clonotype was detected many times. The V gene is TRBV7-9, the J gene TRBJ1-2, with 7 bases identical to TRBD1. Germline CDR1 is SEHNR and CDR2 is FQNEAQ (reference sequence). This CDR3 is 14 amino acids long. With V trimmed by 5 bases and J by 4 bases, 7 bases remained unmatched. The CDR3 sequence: CASSTTGTAYGYTF. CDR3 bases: TGTGCCAGCAGCACAACCGGGACAGCCTATGGCTACACCTTC.

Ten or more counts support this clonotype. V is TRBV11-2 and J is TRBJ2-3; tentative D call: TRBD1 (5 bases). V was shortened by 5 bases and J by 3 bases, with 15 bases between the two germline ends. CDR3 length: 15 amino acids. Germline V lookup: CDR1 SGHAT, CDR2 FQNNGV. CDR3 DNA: TGTGCCAGCAGCCGTACCCCCCAGGGAACAGATACGCAGTATTTT. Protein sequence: CASSRTPQGTDTQYF.

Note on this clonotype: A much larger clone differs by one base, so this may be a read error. The CDR3 nucleotides are TGCGCCAGCAGCTTGGCCAGGACTAACACCGGGGAGCTGTGTTTT. The encoded protein is CASSLARTNTGELCF. The gene calls are TRBV5-1 and TRBJ2-2; possible D gene TRBD2, 6 bases. The CDR3 length is 15 residues. Germline V gives CDR1 SGHRS, CDR2 YFSETQ.

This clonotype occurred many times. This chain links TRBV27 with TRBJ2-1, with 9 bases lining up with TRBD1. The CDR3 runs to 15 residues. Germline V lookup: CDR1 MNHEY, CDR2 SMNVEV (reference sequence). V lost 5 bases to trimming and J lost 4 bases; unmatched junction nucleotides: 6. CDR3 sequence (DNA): TGTGCCAGCAGTCCACGGGACAGGGCATACAATGAGCAGTTCTTC. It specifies CASSPRDRAYNEQFF.

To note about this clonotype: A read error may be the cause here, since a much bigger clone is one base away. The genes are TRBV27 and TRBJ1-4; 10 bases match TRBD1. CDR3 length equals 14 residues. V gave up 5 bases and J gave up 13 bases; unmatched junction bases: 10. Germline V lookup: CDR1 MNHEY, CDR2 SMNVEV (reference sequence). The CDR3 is CASSPGTGDQRLFF. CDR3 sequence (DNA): TGTGCCAGCAGTCCCGGGACAGGGGATCAAAGACTGTTTTTT.

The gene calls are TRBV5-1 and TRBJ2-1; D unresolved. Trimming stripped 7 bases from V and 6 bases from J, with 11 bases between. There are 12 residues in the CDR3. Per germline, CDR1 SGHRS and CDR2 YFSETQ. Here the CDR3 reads CASGSGFNEQFF. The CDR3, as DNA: TGCGCCAGCGGGTCTGGTTTCAATGAGCAGTTCTTC.

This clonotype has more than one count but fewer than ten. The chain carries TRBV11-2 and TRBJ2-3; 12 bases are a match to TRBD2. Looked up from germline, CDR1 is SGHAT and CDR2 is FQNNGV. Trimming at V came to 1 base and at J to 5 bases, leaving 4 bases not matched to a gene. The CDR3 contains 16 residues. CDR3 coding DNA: TGTGCCAGCAGCTTAGTCCCGACTAGCGGGAGAGATACGCAGTATTTT. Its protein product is CASSLVPTSGRDTQYF. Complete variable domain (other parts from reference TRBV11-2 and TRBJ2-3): EAGVAQSPRYKIIEKRQSVAFWCNPISGHATLYWYQQILGQGPKLLIQFQNNGVVDDSQLPKDRFSAERLKGVDSTLKIQPAKLEDSAVYLCASSLVPTSGRDTQYFGPGTRLTVL.

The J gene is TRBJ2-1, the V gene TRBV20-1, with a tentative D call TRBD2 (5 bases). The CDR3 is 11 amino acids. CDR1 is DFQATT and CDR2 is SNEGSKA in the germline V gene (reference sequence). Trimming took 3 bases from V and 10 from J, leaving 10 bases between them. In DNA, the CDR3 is TGCAGTGCTAGTACGGGGTACGAGCAGTTCTTC. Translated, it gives CSASTGYEQFF.

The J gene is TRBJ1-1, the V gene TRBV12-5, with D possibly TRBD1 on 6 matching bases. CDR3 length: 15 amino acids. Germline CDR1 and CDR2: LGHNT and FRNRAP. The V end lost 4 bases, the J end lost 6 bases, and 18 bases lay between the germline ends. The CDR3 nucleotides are TGTGCTAGTGGTTGGAGGGCAGGGGAACGGGCTGAAGCTTTCTTT. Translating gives CASGWRAGERAEAFF.

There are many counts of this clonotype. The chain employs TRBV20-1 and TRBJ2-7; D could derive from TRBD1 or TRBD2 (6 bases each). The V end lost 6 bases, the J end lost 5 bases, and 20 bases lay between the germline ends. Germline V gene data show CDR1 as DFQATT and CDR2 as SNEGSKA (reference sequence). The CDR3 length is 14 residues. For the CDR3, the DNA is TGCAGTGCCCTAGAGGGTCGGGGGCTCGACGAGCAGTACTTC. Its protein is CSALEGRGLDEQYF.

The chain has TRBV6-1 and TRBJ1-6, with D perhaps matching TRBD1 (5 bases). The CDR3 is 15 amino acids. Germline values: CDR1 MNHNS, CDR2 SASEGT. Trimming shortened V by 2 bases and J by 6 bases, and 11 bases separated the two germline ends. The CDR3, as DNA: TGTGCCAGCAGTGAATTGAGGGGAGGTAATTCACCCCTCCACTTT. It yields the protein CASSELRGGNSPLHF.

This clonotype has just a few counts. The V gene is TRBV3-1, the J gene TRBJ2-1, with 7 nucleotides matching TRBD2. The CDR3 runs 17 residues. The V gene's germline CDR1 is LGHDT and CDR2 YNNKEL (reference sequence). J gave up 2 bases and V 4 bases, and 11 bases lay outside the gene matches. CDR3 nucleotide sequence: TGTGCCAGCAGCCCCCCACTAACGGGAGGAGCCTACAATGAGCAGTTCTTC. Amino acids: CASSPPLTGGAYNEQFF.

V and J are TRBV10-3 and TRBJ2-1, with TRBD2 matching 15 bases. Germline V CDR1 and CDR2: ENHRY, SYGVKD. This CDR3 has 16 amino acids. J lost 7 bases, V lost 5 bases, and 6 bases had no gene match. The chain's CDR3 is CAISTGTSGRRNEQFF. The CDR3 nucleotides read TGTGCCATCAGTACAGGGACTAGCGGGAGGAGAAATGAGCAGTTCTTC.

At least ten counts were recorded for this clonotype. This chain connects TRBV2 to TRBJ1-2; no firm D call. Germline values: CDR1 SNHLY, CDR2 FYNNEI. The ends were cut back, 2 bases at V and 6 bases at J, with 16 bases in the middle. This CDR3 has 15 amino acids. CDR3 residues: CASSETLTSPHGYTF. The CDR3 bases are TGTGCCAGCAGTGAAACCCTGACCTCTCCTCATGGCTACACCTTC.

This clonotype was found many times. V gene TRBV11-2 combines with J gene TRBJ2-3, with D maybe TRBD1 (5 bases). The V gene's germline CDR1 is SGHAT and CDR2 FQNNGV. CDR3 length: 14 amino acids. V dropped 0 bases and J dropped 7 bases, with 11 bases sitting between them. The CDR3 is CASSLEAGWNTQYF. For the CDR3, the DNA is TGTGCCAGCAGCTTAGAGGCAGGGTGGAATACGCAGTATTTT.

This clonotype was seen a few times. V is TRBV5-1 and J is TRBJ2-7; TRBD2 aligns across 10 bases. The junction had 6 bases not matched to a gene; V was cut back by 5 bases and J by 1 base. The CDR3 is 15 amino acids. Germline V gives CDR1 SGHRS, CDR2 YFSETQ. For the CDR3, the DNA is TGCGCCAGCAGGCCCGGGACTAGCGATTCCTACGAGCAGTACTTC. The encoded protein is CASRPGTSDSYEQYF. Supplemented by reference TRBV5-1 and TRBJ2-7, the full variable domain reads KAGVTQTPRYLIKTRGQQVTLSCSPISGHRSVSWYQQTPGQGLQFLFEYFSETQRNKGNFPGRFSGRQFSNSRSEMNVSTLELGDSALYLCASRPGTSDSYEQYFGPGTRLTVT.

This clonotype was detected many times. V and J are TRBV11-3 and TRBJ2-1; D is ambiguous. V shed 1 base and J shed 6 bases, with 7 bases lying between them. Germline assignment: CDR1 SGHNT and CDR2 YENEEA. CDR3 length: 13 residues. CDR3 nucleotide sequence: TGTGCCAGCAGCTTAGGTGGCTTCAATGAGCAGTTCTTC. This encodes CASSLGGFNEQFF.

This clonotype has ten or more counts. The CDR3 coding sequence is TGCGCCAGCAGCTTGGCCGAGGGATATGGCACTGAAGCTTTCTTT. Residues: CASSLAEGYGTEAFF. J is TRBJ1-1 and V is TRBV5-1; D unclear. Germline CDR1 is SGHRS and CDR2 is YFSETQ. The CDR3 has 15 amino acids. Trimming took off 0 bases at V and 4 bases at J, with 13 bases between the two ends.

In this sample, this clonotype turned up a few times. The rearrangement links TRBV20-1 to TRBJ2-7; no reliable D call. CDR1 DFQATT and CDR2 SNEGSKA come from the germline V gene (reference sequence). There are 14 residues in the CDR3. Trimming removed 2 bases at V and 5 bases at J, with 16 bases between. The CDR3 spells CSARSPGGKNEQYF. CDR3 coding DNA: TGCAGTGCTAGAAGCCCGGGTGGGAAGAACGAGCAGTACTTC.

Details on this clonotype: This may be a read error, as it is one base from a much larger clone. CDR3 nucleotides: TGTGCCATCAGTGAACTCGCGGGACAGACATCCACAGGTACGCAGTATTTT. It encodes CAISELAGQTSTGTQYF. The chain combines TRBV10-3 with TRBJ2-3, with D possibly TRBD1 on 7 matching bases. Germline values: CDR1 ENHRY, CDR2 SYGVKD. The CDR3 is 17 residues long.

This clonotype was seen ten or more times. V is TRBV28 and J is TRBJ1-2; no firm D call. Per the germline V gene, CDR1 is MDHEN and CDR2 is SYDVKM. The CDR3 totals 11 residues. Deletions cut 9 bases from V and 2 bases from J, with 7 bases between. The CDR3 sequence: CASLGNYGYTF. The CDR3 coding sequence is TGTGCCAGTTTGGGGAACTATGGCTACACCTTC.

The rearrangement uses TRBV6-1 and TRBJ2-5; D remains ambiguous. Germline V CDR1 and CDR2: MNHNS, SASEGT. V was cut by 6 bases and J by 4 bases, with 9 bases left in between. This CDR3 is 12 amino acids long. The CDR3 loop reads CASRSVGETQYF. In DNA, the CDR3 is TGTGCCAGCAGGTCGGTGGGAGAGACCCAGTACTTC.

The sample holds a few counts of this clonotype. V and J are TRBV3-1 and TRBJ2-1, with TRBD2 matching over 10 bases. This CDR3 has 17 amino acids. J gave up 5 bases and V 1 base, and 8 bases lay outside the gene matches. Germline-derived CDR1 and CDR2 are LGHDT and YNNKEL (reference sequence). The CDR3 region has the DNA TGTGCCAGCAGCCAAGCAGCGGGAGGGCAAGAGGACAATGAGCAGTTCTTC. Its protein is CASSQAAGGQEDNEQFF.

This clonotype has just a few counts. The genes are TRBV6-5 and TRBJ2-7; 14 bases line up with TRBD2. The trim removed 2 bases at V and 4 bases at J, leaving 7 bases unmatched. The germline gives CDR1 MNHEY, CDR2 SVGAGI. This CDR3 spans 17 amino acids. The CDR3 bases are TGTGCCAGCAGTTACAGCCGAGGACTAGCGGGGGGTTACGAGCAGTACTTC. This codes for CASSYSRGLAGGYEQYF.

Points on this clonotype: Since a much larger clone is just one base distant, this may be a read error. This chain's CDR3 is CSFKDGTAEAFF. The CDR3 DNA reads TGCAGCTTCAAGGACGGGACAGCTGAAGCTTTCTTT. The V call is TRBV29-1, the J call TRBJ1-1; 7 nucleotides align to TRBD1. The CDR3 has 12 amino acids. V trimming: 8 bases; J trimming: 6 bases; junction bases outside the gene matches: 9. Germline V lookup: CDR1 SQVTM, CDR2 ANQGSEA.

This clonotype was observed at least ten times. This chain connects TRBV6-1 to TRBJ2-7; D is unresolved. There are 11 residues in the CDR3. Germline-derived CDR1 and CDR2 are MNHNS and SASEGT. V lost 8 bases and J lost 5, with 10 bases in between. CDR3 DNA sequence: TGTGCCAGCGTAGGTTTCGACGAGCAGTACTTC. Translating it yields CASVGFDEQYF.